This record concerns one TCR beta chain sequence. V dropped 6 bases and J dropped 0; count of bases not matched to a gene: 5. The length of the CDR3 is 15 residues. CDR1 is SGHRS and CDR2 is YFSETQ in the germline V gene. In the authors' methods: Estimated nucleated cell counts came from reference gene primer amplification. The data were produced by immunoSEQ multiplex PCR, yet TCRdb's version contains in-frame clones alone and is incomplete. That table is the source of V, J and clone size, and D and trimming were worked out from the DNA. The sample lists 350,000 or so clones, 88% occurring once. The sample belongs to a study of blood T cell repertoires in COVID-19. Study as a whole: Samples of COVID-19 (acute and convalescent) were obtained from the United States, Italy and Spain. PBMCs, B-cell-depleted T cells, or T cells provided the cDNA or gDNA that made up the material.

Cohort allocation depended upon clinical history that participants reported. Sequenced material: PBMCs or T cells enriched from blood (not recorded which). The receptor was isolated from a young woman who had been exposed to COVID-19. The chain joins TRBV5-1 to TRBJ2-2, with 7 bases fitting TRBD1. The CDR3 region has the DNA TGCGCCAGCAATCGACAGGGTTCGAACACCGGGGAGCTGTTTTTT. Translated, it gives CASNRQGSNTGELFF.